This T cell receptor beta chain was sequenced in a study of T cell responses to AZD1222 COVID-19 vaccine. On the study more broadly: Second doses that came at about 4 or about 12 weeks were put together. Study-level results: A mostly white British donor set with more females was recruited, and clonal diversity was possibly underestimated. CD4 TCRs associated with vaccination spanned spike, dominating at 160-218 and 743-854.

Germline V lookup: CDR1 MNHEY, CDR2 SVGEGT. CDR3 length: 15 residues. V dropped 3 bases and J dropped 3 bases, with 11 bases sitting between them. Notes on this clone: Its specificity is not known. Distinct nucleotide sequences in the sample also encode this CDR3.

This table comes from immunoSEQ multiplex PCR, and its TCRdb copy is limited to in-frame clones, with some not included. Among 100,000 to 120,000 clones, around 80% were seen once, and the ten largest hold around 4.6%. Sequenced material: peripheral blood, taken on day 0 of AZD1222 vaccination. The rearrangement links TRBV6-2 or TRBV6-3 to TRBJ2-2; the D gene is possibly TRBD1 (6 bases). The receptor was isolated from an adult in good health. CDR3 DNA: TGTGCCAGCAGTTATGGGGGCGCCGACACCGGGGAGCTGTTTTTT. Translation: CASSYGGADTGELFF.